Shown below are 20 T cell receptor beta chains from a single sample sequenced in a study of technical replicates of blood from a handful of donors. Assay used: immunoSEQ multiplex PCR; TCRdb lists only in-frame clones, some missing. The table shows some 75,000 clones, with 90% to 98% occurring only once. Sequencing was done on a sample of T cells isolated from PBMCs. The receptors shown here come from a human donor in good health.

This rearrangement joins TRBV27 to TRBJ2-7; 13 positions match TRBD2. Germline CDR1 is MNHEY and CDR2 is SMNVEV (reference sequence). This CDR3 contains 16 residues. J gave up 5 bases and V 6 bases, and 10 bases lay outside the gene matches. The CDR3 DNA follows: TGTGCCAGCAGCAGAATACTAGCGGGAGGGCCCGACGAGCAGTACTTC. It translates to CASSRILAGGPDEQYF.

The V gene is TRBV4-1, the J gene TRBJ2-1, with 12 nucleotides matching TRBD2. Germline V lookup: CDR1 MGHRA, CDR2 YSYEKL. The J segment lost 8 bases and the V segment lost 3 bases, leaving 5 bases of the junction unmatched. This CDR3 comprises 15 residues. CDR3 sequence reads: CASSQETSGSYEQFF. CDR3 in DNA: TGCGCCAGCAGCCAGGAGACTAGCGGGAGCTATGAGCAGTTCTTC.

The J gene is TRBJ2-2, the V gene TRBV18; 10 positions match TRBD2. From germline, CDR1 is KGHSH and CDR2 LQKENI. CDR3 length: 16 residues. V shed 0 bases, J shed 6 bases, and the junction held 4 bases outside the gene matches. The CDR3 nucleotides read TGTGCCAGCTCACCACCCGGCCTAGCGGGAGCCGGGGAGCTGTTTTTT. Encoded protein: CASSPPGLAGAGELFF.

The rearrangement links TRBV7-9 to TRBJ2-2; perhaps TRBD2 as D (5 bases). This CDR3 contains 12 residues. The ends were cut back, 6 bases at V and 7 bases at J, with 9 bases in the middle. From germline, CDR1 is SEHNR and CDR2 FQNEAQ (reference sequence). CDR3: CASRMGSGELFF. The CDR3 nucleotides are TGTGCCAGCAGGATGGGGAGCGGGGAGCTGTTTTTT.

The chain joins TRBV7-2 to TRBJ1-4, with D tentatively TRBD1 (6 bases). Germline-derived CDR1 and CDR2 are SGHTA and FQGNSA. This CDR3 contains 15 residues. The ends were cut back, 1 base at V and 7 bases at J, with 13 bases in the middle. CDR3 sequence (DNA): TGTGCCAGCAGCTTAGTGGGCAGGGGATCTGAAAAACTGTTTTTT. This encodes CASSLVGRGSEKLFF.

This clone was seen once. The chain employs TRBV7-9 and TRBJ1-1; no firm D call. This CDR3 is built from 12 residues. V lost 3 bases, J lost 5 bases, and 7 bases lay in between. CDR1 is SEHNR and CDR2 is FQNEAQ in the germline V gene (reference sequence). CDR3 DNA: TGTGCCAGCAGCTTCAGGAGGACTGAAGCTTTCTTT. Amino acid sequence: CASSFRRTEAFF.

The sample holds one count of this clone. The genes are TRBV19 and TRBJ1-1; D is unclear. Germline loops: CDR1 LNHDA, CDR2 SQIVND (reference sequence). Trimming took 5 bases from V and 7 from J, leaving 14 bases between them. This CDR3 is built from 13 residues. CDR3 sequence: CASSPAAILEAFF. The CDR3 DNA reads as TGTGCCAGTAGTCCAGCAGCGATACTTGAAGCTTTCTTT.

The chain employs TRBV7-9 and TRBJ2-2; D remains ambiguous. There are 15 residues in the CDR3. CDR1 and CDR2 (germline): SEHNR, FQNEAQ (reference sequence). Trimming stripped 2 bases from V and 10 bases from J, with 17 bases between. The CDR3 region is CASSLSAPLGQELFF. CDR3 nucleotides: TGTGCCAGCAGCTTATCCGCTCCTTTGGGCCAGGAGCTGTTTTTT.

The rearrangement links TRBV9 to TRBJ2-3; 7 bases are shared with TRBD2. This CDR3 has 17 amino acids. Per germline, CDR1 SGDLS and CDR2 YYNGEE. V lost 0 bases, J lost 2 bases, and 9 bases stayed unmatched. The CDR3 DNA reads as TGTGCCAGCAGCGTAGCTAGCGGAGCGCCCTTCACAGATACGCAGTATTTT. Protein: CASSVASGAPFTDTQYF.

V usage is TRBV7-9 and J usage is TRBJ1-5, with D possibly TRBD1 on 5 matching bases. Trimming took 1 base from V and 1 from J, leaving 5 bases between them. This CDR3 has 14 amino acids. CDR1 and CDR2 from the germline V gene are SEHNR and FQNEAQ (reference sequence). The CDR3 DNA follows: TGTGCCAGCAGCTTAGGACAGAGCAATCAGCCCCAGCATTTT. Translation: CASSLGQSNQPQHF.

J is TRBJ2-5 and V is TRBV15; 9 bases line up with TRBD2. This CDR3 has 15 amino acids. J gave up 0 bases and V 3 bases, and 2 bases lay outside the gene matches. Germline lookup yields CDR1 LNHNV and CDR2 YYDKDF (reference sequence). CDR3 nucleotides: TGTGCCACCAGCAGGGCGGGGGGGTACCAAGAGACCCAGTACTTC. Amino acids: CATSRAGGYQETQYF.

The chain employs TRBV7-9 and TRBJ2-2; 12 nucleotides match TRBD2. Germline V gene lookup returns CDR1 SEHNR and CDR2 FQNEAQ (reference sequence). Unmatched junction bases numbered 6, after V lost 3 bases and J lost 4 bases. This CDR3 contains 17 residues. The chain's CDR3 is CASSFPPSGRATGELFF. CDR3 in DNA: TGTGCCAGCAGCTTCCCCCCTAGCGGGAGGGCCACCGGGGAGCTGTTTTTT.

The chain recombines TRBV5-4 with TRBJ2-1; D may be TRBD2 (5 bases). Trimming cost V 0 bases and J 10 bases, with 8 bases left between them. This CDR3 is 12 amino acids long. Germline V lookup: CDR1 SGHNT, CDR2 YYREEE (reference sequence). As DNA, the CDR3 is TGTGCCAGCAGCTTGGACGGACTCGAGCAGTTCTTC. This translates into CASSLDGLEQFF.

Here the CDR3 reads CASSQVTGSYEQYF. The CDR3 coding sequence is TGCGCCAGCAGCCAAGTTACAGGGTCCTACGAGCAGTACTTC. The chain joins TRBV4-3 to TRBJ2-7; possible D gene TRBD1, 6 bases. V gave up 1 base and J gave up 1 base, with 8 bases separating them. CDR1 LGHNA and CDR2 YSLEER come from the germline V gene. The CDR3 totals 14 residues.

The CDR3 loop is CASSLFLRYVTSFTYEQYF. The CDR3 DNA reads TGTGCCAGCAGCTTATTTCTTCGTTATGTGACTAGCTTTACGTACGAGCAGTACTTC. The genes are TRBV7-8 and TRBJ2-7, with 7 nucleotides matching TRBD2. J gave up 4 bases and V 2 bases, and 20 bases lay outside the gene matches. This CDR3 is 19 amino acids long. CDR1 and CDR2 (germline): SGHVS, FQNEAQ.

The chain is built from TRBV5-1 and TRBJ1-2; 8 nucleotides match TRBD1. The CDR3 runs 15 residues. Germline CDR1 and CDR2: SGHRS and YFSETQ. V lost 1 base, J lost 6 bases, and 8 bases stayed unmatched. CDR3 sequence: CASSLLGQGVDGYTF. The CDR3 DNA sequence: TGCGCCAGCAGCTTGCTAGGACAGGGCGTCGATGGCTACACCTTC.

The J gene is TRBJ2-7, the V gene TRBV6-6, with 7 bases aligning to TRBD1. Germline CDR1 is MNHNY and CDR2 is SVGAGI (reference sequence). The V and J ends lost 5 bases and 1 base, in that order; junction bases with no gene match: 8. The CDR3 is 15 amino acids. The CDR3 here is CASSLDRWWSYEQYF. CDR3 nucleotides: TGTGCCAGCAGTCTGGACAGGTGGTGGTCCTACGAGCAGTACTTC.

The chain links TRBV7-9 to TRBJ1-5; the match to TRBD1 covers 7 bases. The V gene's germline CDR1 is SEHNR and CDR2 FQNEAQ (reference sequence). The trim removed 4 bases at V and 6 bases at J, leaving 15 bases unmatched. CDR3 length equals 17 residues. The CDR3 here is CASSSLTQGGRRQPQHF. CDR3 bases: TGTGCCAGCAGCTCATTGACGCAGGGGGGTCGGCGTCAGCCCCAGCATTTT.

The chain recombines TRBV11-2 with TRBJ2-5; 7 nucleotides line up with TRBD2. This CDR3 is built from 11 residues. Germline V gives CDR1 SGHAT, CDR2 FQNNGV. Trimming at V came to 3 bases and at J to 14 bases, leaving 6 bases not matched to a gene. CDR3 sequence (DNA): TGTGCCAGCAGCTTTGTAGCGGGTTACTACTTC. Its translation is CASSFVAGYYF.

This clone was counted a single time. In DNA form, the CDR3 reads TGCAGCGTTGAAGAGCCCGGGACAGGGGAGTACGAGCAGTACTTC. It encodes CSVEEPGTGEYEQYF. The chain is built from TRBV29-1 and TRBJ2-7; 10 nucleotides match TRBD1. This CDR3 has 15 residues. Germline trimming cut 0 bases from V and 4 bases from J; bases unmatched to any gene: 6. Germline assignment: CDR1 SQVTM and CDR2 ANQGSEA.